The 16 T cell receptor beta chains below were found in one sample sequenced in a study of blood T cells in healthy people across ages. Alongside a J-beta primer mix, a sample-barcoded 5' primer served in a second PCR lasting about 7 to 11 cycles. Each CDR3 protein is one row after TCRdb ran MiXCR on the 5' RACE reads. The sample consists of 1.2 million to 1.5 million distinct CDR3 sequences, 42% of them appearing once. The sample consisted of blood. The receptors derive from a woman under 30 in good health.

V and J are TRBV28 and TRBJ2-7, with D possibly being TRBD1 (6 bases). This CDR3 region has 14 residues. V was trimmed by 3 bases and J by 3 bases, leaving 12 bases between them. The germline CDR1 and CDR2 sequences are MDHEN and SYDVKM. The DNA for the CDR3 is TGTGCCAGCAGTTTTGGACAGATAATCTACGAGCAGTACTTC. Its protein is CASSFGQIIYEQYF.

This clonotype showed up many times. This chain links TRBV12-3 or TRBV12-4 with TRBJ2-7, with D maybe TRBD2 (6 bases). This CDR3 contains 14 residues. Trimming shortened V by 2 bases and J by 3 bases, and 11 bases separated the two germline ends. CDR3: CASSLTGGDYEQYF. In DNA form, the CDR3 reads TGTGCCAGCAGTTTAACCGGGGGTGACTACGAGCAGTACTTC.

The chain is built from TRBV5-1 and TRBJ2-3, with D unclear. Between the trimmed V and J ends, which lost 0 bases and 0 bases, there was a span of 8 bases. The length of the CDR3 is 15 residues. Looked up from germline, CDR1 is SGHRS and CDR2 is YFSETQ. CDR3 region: CASSLGIGSTDTQYF. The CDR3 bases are TGCGCCAGCAGCTTGGGAATAGGAAGCACAGATACGCAGTATTTT.

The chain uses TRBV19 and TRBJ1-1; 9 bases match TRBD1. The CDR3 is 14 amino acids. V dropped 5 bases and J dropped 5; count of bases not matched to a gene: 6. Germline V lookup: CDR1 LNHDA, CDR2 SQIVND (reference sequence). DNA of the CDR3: TGTGCCAGTAGTCAACAGGGGGCGCGAACTGAAGCTTTCTTT. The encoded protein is CASSQQGARTEAFF.

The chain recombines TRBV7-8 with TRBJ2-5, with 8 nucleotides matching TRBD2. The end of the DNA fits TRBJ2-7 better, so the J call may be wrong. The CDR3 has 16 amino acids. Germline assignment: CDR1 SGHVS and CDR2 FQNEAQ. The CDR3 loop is CASSPGGGTHFYEQYF. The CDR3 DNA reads TGTGCCAGCAGCCCGGGGGGGGGGACTCACTTCTACGAGCAGTACTTC.

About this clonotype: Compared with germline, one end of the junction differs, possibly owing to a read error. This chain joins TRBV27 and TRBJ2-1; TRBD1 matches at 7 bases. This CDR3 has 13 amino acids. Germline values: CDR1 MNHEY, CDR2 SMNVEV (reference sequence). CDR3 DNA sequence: TGTGCCAGCAGTTTAGACAGGGCAAATGGGCAGTTCTTC. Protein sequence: CASSLDRANGQFF.

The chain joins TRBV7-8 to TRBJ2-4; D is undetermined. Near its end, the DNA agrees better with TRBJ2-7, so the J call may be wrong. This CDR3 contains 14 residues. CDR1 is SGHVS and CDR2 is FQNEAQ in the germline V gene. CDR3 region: CASTFDPQDYEQYF. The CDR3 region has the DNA TGTGCCAGCACCTTCGACCCTCAGGACTACGAGCAGTACTTC.

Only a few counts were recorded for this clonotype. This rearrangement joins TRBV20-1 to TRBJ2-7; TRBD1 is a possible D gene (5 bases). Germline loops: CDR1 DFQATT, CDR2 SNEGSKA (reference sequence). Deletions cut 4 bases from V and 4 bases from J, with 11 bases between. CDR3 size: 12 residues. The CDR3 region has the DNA TGCAGTGCTACGGACATTCTTTACGAGCAGTACTTC. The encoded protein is CSATDILYEQYF.

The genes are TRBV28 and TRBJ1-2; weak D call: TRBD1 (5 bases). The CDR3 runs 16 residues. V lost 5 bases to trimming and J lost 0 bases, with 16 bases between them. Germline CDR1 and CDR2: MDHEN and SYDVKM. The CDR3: CASSPTGTAPNYGYTF. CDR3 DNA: TGTGCCAGCAGTCCAACCGGGACGGCACCTAACTATGGCTACACCTTC.

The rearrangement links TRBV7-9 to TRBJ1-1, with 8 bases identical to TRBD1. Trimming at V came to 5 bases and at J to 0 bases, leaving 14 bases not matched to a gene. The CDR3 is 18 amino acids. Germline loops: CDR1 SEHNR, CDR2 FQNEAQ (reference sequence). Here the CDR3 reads CASSPSHPGQVMNTEAFF. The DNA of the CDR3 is TGTGCCAGCAGCCCCTCCCATCCGGGACAGGTCATGAACACTGAAGCTTTCTTT.

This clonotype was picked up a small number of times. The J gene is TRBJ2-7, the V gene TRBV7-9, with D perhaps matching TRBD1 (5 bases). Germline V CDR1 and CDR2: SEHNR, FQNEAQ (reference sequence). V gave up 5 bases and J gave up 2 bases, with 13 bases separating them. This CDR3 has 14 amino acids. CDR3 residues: CASSQNMGPYEQYF. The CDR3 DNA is TGTGCCAGCAGCCAAAACATGGGGCCCTACGAGCAGTACTTC. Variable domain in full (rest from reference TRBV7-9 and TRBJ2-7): DTGVSQNPRHKITKRGQNVTFRCDPISEHNRLYWYRQTLGQGPEFLTYFQNEAQLEKSRLLSDRFSAERPKGSFSTLEIQRTEQGDSAMYLCASSQNMGPYEQYFGPGTRLTVT.

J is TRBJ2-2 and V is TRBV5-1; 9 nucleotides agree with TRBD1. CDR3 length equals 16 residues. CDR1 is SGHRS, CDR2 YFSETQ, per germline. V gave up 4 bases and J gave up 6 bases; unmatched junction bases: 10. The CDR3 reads CASSNPGTGIAGELFF. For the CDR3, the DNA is TGCGCCAGCAGCAACCCCGGGACAGGGATCGCCGGGGAGCTGTTTTTT.

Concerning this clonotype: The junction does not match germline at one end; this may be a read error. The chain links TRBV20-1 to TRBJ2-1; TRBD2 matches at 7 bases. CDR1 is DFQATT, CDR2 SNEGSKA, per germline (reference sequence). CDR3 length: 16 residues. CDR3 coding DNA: TGCAGAGCTAGCGGTAGTAACGGGGTAATTCAACGGGAGCAGTTCTTC. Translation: CRASGSNGVIQREQFF.

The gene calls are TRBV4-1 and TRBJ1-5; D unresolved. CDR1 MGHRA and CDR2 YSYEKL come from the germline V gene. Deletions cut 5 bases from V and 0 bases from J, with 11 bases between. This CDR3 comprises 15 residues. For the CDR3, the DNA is TGCGCCAGCAGCTCCGTACAGTCTAGCAATCAGCCCCAGCATTTT. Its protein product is CASSSVQSSNQPQHF.

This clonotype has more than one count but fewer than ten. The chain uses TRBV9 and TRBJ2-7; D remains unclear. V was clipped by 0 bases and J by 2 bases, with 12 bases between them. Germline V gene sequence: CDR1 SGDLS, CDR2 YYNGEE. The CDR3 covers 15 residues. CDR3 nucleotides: TGTGCCAGCAGCGTAGAAGGCCAGAACCCCTACGAGCAGTACTTC. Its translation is CASSVEGQNPYEQYF.

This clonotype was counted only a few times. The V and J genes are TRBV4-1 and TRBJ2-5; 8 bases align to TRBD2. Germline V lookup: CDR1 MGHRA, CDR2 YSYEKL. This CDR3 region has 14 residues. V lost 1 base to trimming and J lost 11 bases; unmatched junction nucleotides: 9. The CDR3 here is CASSQVVSGAEQYF. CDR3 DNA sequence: TGCGCCAGCAGCCAAGTAGTTAGCGGGGCTGAGCAGTACTTC.